The next 21 T cell receptor beta chains were all read from a single sample in a study of T cell responses to AZD1222 COVID-19 vaccine. The table came from immunoSEQ multiplex PCR; TCRdb's copy has only in-frame clones and leaves some out. The repertoire holds about 150,000 clones, with 90% as singletons. Sample: peripheral blood, taken 28 days after the second AZD1222 dose. All receptors derive from an adult who received the AZD1222 COVID-19 vaccine.

CDR3 in DNA: TGCAGCGTTGGGGCGGCGTATGATGGCTACACCTTC. Amino acids: CSVGAAYDGYTF. This chain uses TRBV29-1 with TRBJ1-2; D unresolved. This CDR3 has 12 amino acids. Germline V lookup: CDR1 SQVTM, CDR2 ANQGSEA. V lost 4 bases and J 6 bases, leaving 12 bases between the germline ends.

A single count supports this clone. This chain joins TRBV6-5 and TRBJ2-5, with 10 bases that match TRBD2. The V segment lost 8 bases and the J segment 5 bases; nucleotides outside the gene matches: 5. This CDR3 has 13 residues. Germline-derived CDR1 and CDR2 are MNHEY and SVGAGI. Written as DNA, the CDR3 is TGTGCCAGCGCCGAGCGGGAGGGCGAGACCCAGTACTTC. This gives the protein CASAEREGETQYF.

The chain uses TRBV6-5 and TRBJ1-1, with D hard to call. The germline CDR1 and CDR2 sequences are MNHEY and SVGAGI. The CDR3 has 13 amino acids. The V end was cut by 7 bases, the J end by 2 bases, with 11 bases between. The CDR3 spells CASNARTNTEAFF. The CDR3 coding sequence is TGTGCCAGCAACGCCAGAACTAACACTGAAGCTTTCTTT.

The rearrangement uses TRBV30 and TRBJ1-1; no clear D gene. This CDR3 comprises 11 residues. The V end was cut by 8 bases, the J end by 2 bases, with 9 bases between. Germline CDR1 GTSNPN, CDR2 SVGIG (reference sequence). The CDR3 reads CASGLNTEAFF. The CDR3 DNA reads TGTGCCAGTGGTCTCAACACTGAAGCTTTCTTT.

The chain employs TRBV7-6 and TRBJ2-2; 7 bases are a match to TRBD2. The V and J ends lost 3 bases and 0 bases, in that order; junction bases with no gene match: 4. The germline gives CDR1 SGHVS, CDR2 FNYEAQ. The CDR3 totals 16 residues. Written as DNA, the CDR3 is TGTGCCAGCAGCTTCGGACTAGGATCGAACACCGGGGAGCTGTTTTTT. It is translated as CASSFGLGSNTGELFF. The full variable domain, rest sourced from reference TRBV7-6 and TRBJ2-2, is GAGVSQSPRYKVTKRGQDVALRCDPISGHVSLYWYRQALGQGPEFLTYFNYEAQQDKSGLPNDRFSAERPEGSISTLTIQRTEQRDSAMYRCASSFGLGSNTGELFFGEGSRLTVL.

The chain couples TRBV29-1 to TRBJ1-1; 11 bases match TRBD1. This CDR3 spans 11 amino acids. Trimming at V came to 8 bases and at J to 11 bases, leaving 7 bases not matched to a gene. CDR1 and CDR2 (germline): SQVTM, ANQGSEA. The CDR3 DNA is TGCAGCACCGGACAGGGGGCGCCGGCTTTCTTT. This sequence encodes CSTGQGAPAFF.

V gene TRBV4-1 combines with J gene TRBJ2-7; D remains ambiguous. The CDR3 loop spans 14 amino acids. CDR1 is MGHRA, CDR2 YSYEKL, per germline. V lost 4 bases, J lost 5 bases, and 15 bases lay in between. Written as DNA, the CDR3 is TGCGCCAGCAGCCCTTTTGCAAGGGCTGACGAGCAGTACTTC. This gives the protein CASSPFARADEQYF.

The chain employs TRBV30 and TRBJ1-5; D is possibly TRBD1 (6 bases). The V gene lost 5 bases and the J gene lost 6 bases, with 14 bases spanning the gap. This CDR3 is 13 amino acids long. Germline loops: CDR1 GTSNPN, CDR2 SVGIG (reference sequence). CDR3 loop: CAWGETGFQPQHF. The CDR3 nucleotides read TGTGCCTGGGGTGAGACAGGTTTTCAGCCCCAGCATTTT.

The chain recombines TRBV10-2 with TRBJ2-7; 8 bases agree with TRBD2. The CDR3 loop spans 13 amino acids. Germline V gene lookup returns CDR1 WSHSY and CDR2 SAAADI. Trimming removed 5 bases from V and 2 bases from J; junction bases left unmatched: 2. The CDR3 reads CASSLGLAYEQYF. CDR3 DNA sequence: TGCGCCAGCAGTTTGGGACTAGCCTACGAGCAGTACTTC.

The rearrangement uses TRBV30 and TRBJ2-7; D is uncertain. Trimming pared 4 bases from V and 0 bases from J, leaving 16 bases between. CDR1 and CDR2 from the germline V gene are GTSNPN and SVGIG (reference sequence). The CDR3 length is 15 residues. For the CDR3, the DNA is TGTGCCTGGACCAAAATAGCCCCACGCTCCTACGAGCAGTACTTC. Translation: CAWTKIAPRSYEQYF.

This chain joins TRBV6-5 and TRBJ1-2, with 8 bases that match TRBD1. The CDR3 sequence is 13 residues long. Per germline, CDR1 MNHEY and CDR2 SVGAGI. Unmatched junction bases numbered 8, after V lost 6 bases and J lost 8 bases. CDR3 sequence reads: CASRTGQGLGYTF. The DNA for the CDR3 is TGTGCCAGCAGAACCGGACAGGGCTTGGGCTACACCTTC.

V is TRBV5-6 and J is TRBJ1-5, with 8 bases identical to TRBD1. Germline trimming cut 1 base from V and 6 bases from J; bases unmatched to any gene: 3. The CDR3 runs 14 residues. Germline V gene sequence: CDR1 SGHDT, CDR2 YYEEEE. The CDR3: CASSLITGGQPQHF. CDR3 sequence (DNA): TGTGCCAGCAGCTTGATCACAGGGGGTCAGCCCCAGCATTTT.

This clone appeared once. V is TRBV15 and J is TRBJ2-1; unclear D gene. Germline loops: CDR1 LNHNV, CDR2 YYDKDF (reference sequence). V dropped 0 bases and J dropped 6 bases, with 12 bases sitting between them. The CDR3 is 15 amino acids. This chain's CDR3 is CATSRDRKQINEQFF. The CDR3 DNA sequence: TGTGCCACCAGCAGAGATCGGAAACAGATCAATGAGCAGTTCTTC.

A note on this clone: This same CDR3 is encoded by further DNA sequences in the sample. The chain has TRBV11-3 and TRBJ1-1; possible D gene TRBD1, 6 bases. This CDR3 contains 14 residues. V lost 1 base to trimming and J lost 0 bases, with 6 bases between them. Germline assignment: CDR1 SGHNT and CDR2 YENEEA. The CDR3 loop reads CASSLAGVNTEAFF. CDR3 coding DNA: TGTGCCAGCAGCTTAGCAGGGGTGAACACTGAAGCTTTCTTT.

The chain carries TRBV28 and TRBJ2-3; 7 bases fit TRBD2. J gave up 2 bases and V 8 bases, and 13 bases lay outside the gene matches. Germline lookup yields CDR1 MDHEN and CDR2 SYDVKM. The CDR3 sequence is 16 residues long. The DNA for the CDR3 is TGTGCCAGCCCTCCCCCCGCGCGGGGGTACACAGATACGCAGTATTTT. It translates to CASPPPARGYTDTQYF.

This chain joins TRBV11-1 and TRBJ1-1, with TRBD1 identical over 7 bases. Trimming at V came to 6 bases and at J to 1 base, leaving 5 bases not matched to a gene. The CDR3 runs to 14 residues. Germline V gives CDR1 SGHAT, CDR2 FQDESV (reference sequence). CDR3 sequence reads: CASRWGDRNTEAFF. The CDR3 nucleotides are TGTGCCAGCAGGTGGGGGGACAGGAACACTGAAGCTTTCTTT.

The table lists this clone with a few counts. This sequence joins TRBV4-1 and TRBJ1-2, with D maybe TRBD1 (5 bases). Germline-derived CDR1 and CDR2 are MGHRA and YSYEKL. The CDR3 length is 12 residues. The germline V and J ends were trimmed by 3 bases and 4 bases, with 6 bases remaining between them. CDR3 amino acids: CASSQGTYGYTF. The CDR3 DNA sequence: TGCGCCAGCAGCCAGGGGACCTATGGCTACACCTTC.

CDR3 in amino acids: CASRQGNEQYF. DNA of the CDR3: TGTGCCAGCAGGCAGGGGAACGAGCAGTACTTC. V and J are TRBV6-5 and TRBJ2-7, with D possibly being TRBD1 (6 bases). Germline V CDR1 and CDR2: MNHEY, SVGAGI. Trimming took 6 bases from V and 5 from J, leaving 8 bases between them. The CDR3 sequence is 11 residues long.

This rearrangement joins TRBV18 to TRBJ1-1; possibly TRBD1 for D (5 bases). Between the trimmed V and J ends, which lost 2 bases and 1 base, there was a span of 14 bases. Per the germline V gene, CDR1 is KGHSH and CDR2 is LQKENI. The CDR3 runs to 16 residues. For the CDR3, the DNA is TGTGCCAGCTCACCAACGGAGGGGAAAGGGAACACTGAAGCTTTCTTT. This gives the protein CASSPTEGKGNTEAFF. Drawing the rest from reference TRBV18 and TRBJ1-1, the complete variable domain is NAGVMQNPRHLVRRRGQEARLRCSPMKGHSHVYWYRQLPEEGLKFMVYLQKENIIDESGMPKERFSAEFPKEGPSILRIQQVVRGDSAAYFCASSPTEGKGNTEAFFGQGTRLTVV.

The chain couples TRBV5-1 to TRBJ2-1; no reliable D call. This CDR3 is built from 11 residues. V dropped 3 bases and J dropped 8 bases, with 6 bases sitting between them. Germline assignment: CDR1 SGHRS and CDR2 YFSETQ. The CDR3: CASSSAYEQFF. Here the CDR3 DNA reads TGCGCCAGCAGCTCGGCCTATGAGCAGTTCTTC.

J is TRBJ1-1 and V is TRBV19; tentative D call: TRBD1 (6 bases). This CDR3 contains 14 residues. Germline values: CDR1 LNHDA, CDR2 SQIVND (reference sequence). Trimming pared 5 bases from V and 2 bases from J, leaving 12 bases between. The CDR3 loop reads CASSFQGRNTEAFF. CDR3 coding DNA: TGTGCCAGTAGTTTCCAGGGGAGAAACACTGAAGCTTTCTTT.